These 31 T cell receptor beta chains came from one sample sequenced in a study of cytomegalovirus exposure and HLA in healthy donors. The PCR used 60 Vbeta and 13 Jbeta primers. Repertoires were generated with immunoSEQ multiplex PCR, while TCRdb's copy carries only in-frame clones and drops some. The sample records approximately 90,000 clones, 65% to 80% being singletons. Sequencing input: PBMCs. The receptors shown here come from a woman in her forties or fifties in good health and CMV-seropositive.

The genes are TRBV6-1 and TRBJ1-5; possibly TRBD1 for D (6 bases). There are 14 residues in the CDR3. CDR1 is MNHNS and CDR2 is SASEGT in the germline V gene. With 7 bases removed from V and 3 bases from J, the gap between germline ends came to 13 bases. CDR3 in amino acids: CASTSGQFNQPQHF. The CDR3 bases are TGTGCCAGCACCTCCGGACAGTTCAATCAGCCCCAGCATTTT.

V and J are TRBV13 and TRBJ2-7; TRBD2 might be the D (5 bases). Germline V lookup: CDR1 PRHDT, CDR2 FYEKMQ (reference sequence). The CDR3 has 14 amino acids. V lost 5 bases to trimming and J lost 4 bases, with 15 bases between them. CDR3 DNA sequence: TGTGCCAGCAGCCCCAAACTAGTTTCGTACGAGCAGTACTTC. It specifies CASSPKLVSYEQYF.

The chain combines TRBV19 with TRBJ1-1; no reliable D call. The germline V gene has CDR1 LNHDA and CDR2 SQIVND (reference sequence). The CDR3 sequence is 14 residues long. Trimming pared 7 bases from V and 6 bases from J, leaving 18 bases between. The CDR3 DNA is TGTGCCAGTACCCCCGGAGGCGGGTTGTCTGAAGCTTTCTTT. Amino acid sequence: CASTPGGGLSEAFF.

The chain has TRBV6-1 and TRBJ1-1; TRBD1 matches 8 bases. V was clipped by 5 bases and J by 4 bases; unmatched bases: 6. Germline V gene lookup returns CDR1 MNHNS and CDR2 SASEGT. This CDR3 has 14 amino acids. The CDR3 sequence is CASSLDRVVTEAFF. The CDR3 nucleotides read TGTGCCAGCAGTCTGGACAGGGTTGTCACTGAAGCTTTCTTT.

This sequence joins TRBV7-8 and TRBJ2-6; TRBD1 agrees at 10 bases. V lost 6 bases and J lost 4; bases outside the gene matches: 12. Germline values: CDR1 SGHVS, CDR2 FQNEAQ. The CDR3 extends over 18 amino acids. The CDR3 DNA is TGTGCCAGCAGTTACAAGAAGACAGGGGGCGCCGGGGCCAACGTCCTGACTTTC. It yields the protein CASSYKKTGGAGANVLTF.

The chain couples TRBV5-1 to TRBJ2-7; D is perhaps TRBD1 (6 bases). The CDR3 runs to 14 residues. V was trimmed by 4 bases and J by 6 bases, leaving 17 bases between them. Germline V gene lookup returns CDR1 SGHRS and CDR2 YFSETQ. CDR3 sequence reads: CASSQIPQGGEQYF. CDR3 sequence (DNA): TGCGCCAGCAGCCAAATCCCACAGGGTGGCGAGCAGTACTTC.

The genes are TRBV29-1 and TRBJ2-7; 9 bases map to TRBD1. The CDR3 sequence is 14 residues long. The V gene end was trimmed by 6 bases and the J gene end by 5 bases; junction bases not matched to a gene: 11. Germline assignment: CDR1 SQVTM and CDR2 ANQGSEA. The CDR3 reads CSVEPMTGGDEQYF. In nucleotides, the CDR3 is TGCAGCGTCGAGCCAATGACAGGGGGGGACGAGCAGTACTTC.

Turning to this clone: Other DNA sequences of this sample code for an identical CDR3. The chain employs TRBV30 and TRBJ1-5; 7 nucleotides align to TRBD1. Germline CDR1 is GTSNPN and CDR2 is SVGIG (reference sequence). CDR3 length equals 13 residues. V lost 0 bases and J lost 5; bases outside the gene matches: 1. CDR3 sequence reads: CAWSVQGDQPQHF. In DNA, the CDR3 is TGTGCCTGGAGTGTTCAGGGGGATCAGCCCCAGCATTTT.

The rearrangement links TRBV15 to TRBJ1-2; 8 bases match TRBD1. The germline gives CDR1 LNHNV, CDR2 YYDKDF (reference sequence). V lost 0 bases and J lost 3; bases outside the gene matches: 15. This CDR3 has 19 residues. DNA of the CDR3: TGTGCCACCAGCAGAGATGTGCGAACAGGGGGTTTCTTCGACTATGGCTACACCTTC. It is translated as CATSRDVRTGGFFDYGYTF.

The rearrangement uses TRBV28 and TRBJ2-2, with 11 bases aligning to TRBD1. This CDR3 contains 15 residues. The V segment lost 4 bases and the J segment 5 bases; nucleotides outside the gene matches: 3. Germline V lookup: CDR1 MDHEN, CDR2 SYDVKM. CDR3 coding DNA: TGTGCCAGCAGTTCGGACAGGGGGCGTACCGGGGAGCTGTTTTTT. It encodes CASSSDRGRTGELFF.

This sequence joins TRBV19 and TRBJ2-1; 14 bases are a match to TRBD2. This CDR3 comprises 20 residues. Trimming cost V 10 bases and J 5 bases; bases outside gene matches: 22. CDR1 LNHDA and CDR2 SQIVND come from the germline V gene (reference sequence). The CDR3 here is CATASRRPGLAGERDNEQFF. The CDR3 DNA reads as TGTGCCACCGCCTCCCGTCGCCCGGGACTAGCGGGAGAGAGGGACAATGAGCAGTTCTTC.

J is TRBJ2-5 and V is TRBV4-1; possibly TRBD2 for D (6 bases). Trimming shortened V by 4 bases and J by 4 bases, and 16 bases separated the two germline ends. This CDR3 has 15 residues. CDR1 is MGHRA and CDR2 is YSYEKL in the germline V gene. CDR3 protein: CASSPRGLTGETQYF. CDR3 nucleotides: TGCGCCAGCAGCCCCCGGGGACTCACAGGAGAGACCCAGTACTTC.

J is TRBJ2-7 and V is TRBV7-2, with a tentative D call TRBD1 (5 bases). Germline CDR1 is SGHTA and CDR2 is FQGNSA. V was clipped by 6 bases and J by 5 bases, with 11 bases between them. CDR3 length: 12 amino acids. The CDR3 DNA follows: TGTGCCAGCAGTCGGGCCAGGGACGAGCAGTACTTC. Translated, it gives CASSRARDEQYF.

This sequence joins TRBV19 and TRBJ2-5; possible D gene TRBD1, 8 bases. V was pared by 3 bases and J by 5 bases, with 16 bases between. From germline, CDR1 is LNHDA and CDR2 SQIVND (reference sequence). CDR3 length: 15 amino acids. The CDR3 sequence is CASSMLTGEGETQYF. For the CDR3, the DNA is TGTGCCAGTAGTATGCTGACAGGGGAGGGGGAGACCCAGTACTTC.

This clone has just one count. Here the CDR3 reads CASSSVNSGGGWETQYF. CDR3 bases: TGTGCCAGCAGCTCCGTTAATAGCGGGGGGGGATGGGAGACCCAGTACTTC. This chain connects TRBV28 to TRBJ2-5, with TRBD2 identical over 11 bases. This CDR3 spans 17 amino acids. Looked up from germline, CDR1 is MDHEN and CDR2 is SYDVKM. V shed 6 bases, J shed 5 bases, and the junction held 14 bases outside the gene matches.

This clone occurred a few times. The rearrangement links TRBV9 to TRBJ2-2; TRBD1 might be the D (5 bases). The V end was cut by 0 bases, the J end by 5 bases, with 8 bases between. This CDR3 spans 14 amino acids. Germline values: CDR1 SGDLS, CDR2 YYNGEE. The CDR3 here is CASSVASGTGELFF. Here the CDR3 DNA reads TGTGCCAGCAGCGTAGCTTCAGGGACCGGGGAGCTGTTTTTT.

This clone was counted only a few times. This rearrangement joins TRBV11-2 to TRBJ1-2; D gene unclear. Germline CDR1 and CDR2: SGHAT and FQNNGV. V gave up 5 bases and J gave up 4 bases, with 8 bases separating them. This CDR3 is built from 12 residues. The DNA for the CDR3 is TGTGCCAGCAGCCCTAACGGCTATGGCTACACCTTC. Its protein product is CASSPNGYGYTF.

The chain employs TRBV23-1 and TRBJ1-4; 9 nucleotides match TRBD1. TRBV23-1 is assigned to the ORF class and has an uncertain function. The CDR3 covers 15 residues. V lost 2 bases and J lost 4; bases outside the gene matches: 2. CDR3 DNA: TGCGCCAGCAGTCAAATGGACAGGGGTAATGAAAAACTGTTTTTT. This translates into CASSQMDRGNEKLFF.

The chain combines TRBV11-2 with TRBJ1-2; D is perhaps TRBD1 (5 bases). Trimming took off 1 base at V and 8 bases at J, with 11 bases between the two ends. Germline V gene data show CDR1 as SGHAT and CDR2 as FQNNGV. The CDR3 length is 13 residues. The CDR3 region has the DNA TGTGCCAGCAGCTTAGGGCAGGGCCAAGGCTACACCTTC. The encoded protein is CASSLGQGQGYTF.

The gene calls are TRBV5-4 and TRBJ2-3; D might be TRBD2 (5 bases). Germline V gives CDR1 SGHNT, CDR2 YYREEE (reference sequence). The CDR3 runs to 15 residues. V lost 5 bases to trimming and J lost 1 base, with 14 bases between them. CDR3 region: CASSRGVIRTDTQYF. For the CDR3, the DNA is TGTGCCAGCAGTCGGGGAGTGATACGCACAGATACGCAGTATTTT.

The V call is TRBV6-6, the J call TRBJ2-5; 8 nucleotides line up with TRBD2. V trimming: 2 bases; J trimming: 3 bases; junction bases outside the gene matches: 5. The CDR3 covers 15 residues. CDR1 is MNHNY, CDR2 SVGAGI, per germline (reference sequence). CDR3 DNA: TGTGCCAGCAGTTACAGGGTGCGGGGGGAAGAGACCCAGTACTTC. This encodes CASSYRVRGEETQYF.

This clone was observed a few times. This chain connects TRBV6-6 to TRBJ2-2; TRBD2 might be the D (6 bases). Germline assignment: CDR1 MNHNY and CDR2 SVGAGI (reference sequence). The length of the CDR3 is 14 residues. V lost 8 bases and J lost 0, with 10 bases in between. The CDR3 DNA is TGTGCCAGCGGTCGGGGGTCGAACACCGGGGAGCTGTTTTTT. Translating gives CASGRGSNTGELFF.

The chain links TRBV29-1 to TRBJ2-7; 7 bases align to TRBD1. After removal of 0 bases from V and 2 bases from J, the junction contained 10 bases not matched to a gene. The CDR3 has 16 amino acids. CDR1 is SQVTM, CDR2 ANQGSEA, per germline. CDR3 residues: CSVEDPTRQGAYEQYF. The DNA of the CDR3 is TGCAGCGTTGAAGATCCGACGAGACAGGGAGCCTACGAGCAGTACTTC.

V usage is TRBV29-1 and J usage is TRBJ2-3, with TRBD2 matching 7 bases. Losses at the gene ends were 1 base for V and 4 bases for J; bases not matched to a gene: 8. CDR1 is SQVTM and CDR2 is ANQGSEA in the germline V gene. The CDR3 has 15 amino acids. CDR3 sequence (DNA): TGCAGCGTTGAAGCCCCCCGGGAGGCCGCAGATACGCAGTATTTT. It codes for CSVEAPREAADTQYF.

This clone was counted between two and nine times. This chain uses TRBV11-2 with TRBJ2-5; 8 positions match TRBD1. The J call may be in error: the DNA end matches TRBJ2-7 better. This CDR3 spans 17 amino acids. Germline V CDR1 and CDR2: SGHAT, FQNNGV. The CDR3 nucleotides are TGTGCCAGCAGCCCCACTCACCAGACAGGGGCTTTCTACGAGCAGTACTTC. This codes for CASSPTHQTGAFYEQYF.

The chain has TRBV7-9 and TRBJ2-1; D perhaps matches TRBD1 (6 bases). CDR1 is SEHNR and CDR2 is FQNEAQ in the germline V gene (reference sequence). The CDR3 length is 14 residues. Between the trimmed V and J ends, which lost 5 bases and 2 bases, there was a span of 10 bases. The CDR3 sequence is CASSLRDTYNEQFF. The CDR3 DNA reads as TGTGCCAGCAGCCTCCGGGACACCTACAATGAGCAGTTCTTC.

This chain joins TRBV28 and TRBJ1-1; no reliable D call. CDR1 and CDR2 (germline): MDHEN, SYDVKM. The CDR3 extends over 15 amino acids. V lost 4 bases to trimming and J lost 3 bases, with 15 bases between them. The CDR3 coding sequence is TGTGCCAGCAGTTCCCGAGATCACCAGGACACTGAAGCTTTCTTT. This sequence encodes CASSSRDHQDTEAFF. Full variable domain (outside the CDR3, taken from reference TRBV28 and TRBJ1-1): DVKVTQSSRYLVKRTGEKVFLECVQDMDHENMFWYRQDPGLGLRLIYFSYDVKMKEKGDIPEGYSVSREKKERFSLILESASTNQTSMYLCASSSRDHQDTEAFFGQGTRLTVV.

This chain links TRBV27 with TRBJ1-2, with 8 nucleotides matching TRBD1. This CDR3 region has 17 residues. J was trimmed by 4 bases and V by 5 bases; bases with no gene match: 15. The germline CDR1 and CDR2 sequences are MNHEY and SMNVEV (reference sequence). The CDR3 DNA follows: TGTGCCAGCAGTCCGAGTACAGGGGGACGACTACCCTATGGCTACACCTTC. It specifies CASSPSTGGRLPYGYTF.

The CDR3 protein is CASSLQGGEIFSYEQYF. In nucleotides, the CDR3 is TGTGCCAGCAGTTTACAGGGTGGTGAAATTTTCTCCTACGAGCAGTACTTC. The V gene is TRBV28, the J gene TRBJ2-7; TRBD1 might be the D (5 bases). Trimming stripped 2 bases from V and 0 bases from J, with 17 bases between. Germline CDR1 is MDHEN and CDR2 is SYDVKM. The CDR3 loop spans 17 amino acids.

As regards this clone: Other DNA sequences in the same sample also yield this CDR3. V is TRBV4-1 and J is TRBJ2-5; 9 bases align to TRBD2. J was trimmed by 5 bases and V by 7 bases; bases with no gene match: 8. The CDR3 length is 14 residues. Per the germline V gene, CDR1 is MGHRA and CDR2 is YSYEKL. Here the CDR3 reads CASKRREGLETQYF. The DNA for the CDR3 is TGCGCCAGCAAACGGCGGGAGGGGTTGGAGACCCAGTACTTC.

V gene TRBV28 combines with J gene TRBJ1-4; no definite D call. The CDR3 length is 12 residues. Per the germline V gene, CDR1 is MDHEN and CDR2 is SYDVKM. Trimming cost V 1 base and J 10 bases, with 7 bases left between them. The CDR3 is CASSLSVGKLFF. DNA for the CDR3: TGTGCCAGCAGTTTATCTGTCGGAAAACTGTTTTTT. The variable domain in full, completed from reference TRBV28 and TRBJ1-4, reads DVKVTQSSRYLVKRTGEKVFLECVQDMDHENMFWYRQDPGLGLRLIYFSYDVKMKEKGDIPEGYSVSREKKERFSLILESASTNQTSMYLCASSLSVGKLFFGSGTQLSVL.